This T cell receptor (beta chain) emerged from a study of T cells in Graves' hyperthyroidism and ophthalmopathy. Study-level findings and limits: The model identified upcoming ophthalmopathy a median roughly 6.5 months ahead of onset. Among thyroid clonotypes expanded above 0.001, most also appeared in blood.

The CDR3 totals 18 residues. Trimming pared 3 bases from V and 2 bases from J, leaving 20 bases between. Germline values: CDR1 LNHDA, CDR2 SQIVND (reference sequence). Note on this clonotype: Antigen specificity is unknown.

Individuals with ophthalmopathy presented a Clinical Activity Score of at least 3, a NOSPECS grade of at least 4 and a duration under 3 months. Diagnostic assessment was based on clinical symptoms, serum thyroxine and TRAb, thyroid ultrasound and orbital computed tomography. From RNA transcripts, TCR beta CDR3 regions were amplified. When the TCR CDR3 underwent first-round RT-PCR, the HTBI primer set was used. One entry per CDR3 protein results from TCRdb running MiXCR on the multiplex PCR reads. The sample has about half a million distinct CDR3 sequences; roughly 22% are singletons. The specimen sequenced was blood. The TCR comes from a woman aged 65 to 85 with Graves' ophthalmopathy. The genes are TRBV19 and TRBJ1-5; possible D gene TRBD1, 5 bases. As DNA, the CDR3 is TGTGCCAGTAGTATGGTAGAGGGAGGGGTTTTCGGCAATCAGCCCCAGCATTTT. It yields the protein CASSMVEGGVFGNQPQHF.